This TCR beta chain is drawn from a study of human CD8 memory T cell subsets. Production of TCR beta libraries used UMI-labeled 5' RACE as the method. TCRdb reprocessed the 5' RACE reads and stores each CDR3 protein as one record, lacking DNA. Recorded for this sample: approximately 6,200 distinct CDR3 sequences. The identity of TPEX cells was that of CCR7+ PD-1+ TIGIT+ early memory CD8+ T cells with exhausted-like traits. The V gene's germline CDR1 is SEHNR and CDR2 FQNEAQ (reference sequence). The CDR3 is made up of 15 amino acids. Study-level findings and limits: The authors found that stem-like memory and precursor exhausted T cell repertoires overlapped minimally.

To note about this clonotype: Its antigen is as yet unknown.

This receptor was obtained from a human donor in good health. This sequence joins TRBV7-9 and TRBJ1-1. Sequencing was carried out using CD8+ T cells from PBMCs. The CDR3 loop is CASSLDDGANTEAFF.